Listed here are 24 T cell receptor beta chains from one sample, sequenced in a study of long-term antiretroviral therapy in people with HIV. At the survey level, the v3.0 immunoSEQ assay was run. Repertoires were generated with immunoSEQ multiplex PCR, while TCRdb's copy carries only in-frame clones and drops some. The sample consists of about 17,000 clones, around 79% of them appearing once. Specimen: unsorted PBMCs, collected at the start of antiretroviral therapy. These receptors were taken from a man aged 25-40 years with HIV.

The J gene is TRBJ2-2, the V gene TRBV28; D possibly corresponds to TRBD1 (5 bases). CDR1 and CDR2 (germline): MDHEN, SYDVKM. V lost 3 bases to trimming and J lost 7 bases, with 18 bases between them. CDR3 length equals 16 residues. This chain's CDR3 is CASSFVGLQYSGELFF. Here the CDR3 DNA reads TGTGCCAGCAGTTTCGTGGGGCTGCAATACAGCGGGGAGCTGTTTTTT.

V and J are TRBV30 and TRBJ2-7, with 9 bases lining up with TRBD2. Germline CDR1 is GTSNPN and CDR2 is SVGIG (reference sequence). The CDR3 length is 14 residues. J lost 4 bases, V lost 5 bases, and 9 bases had no gene match. Here the CDR3 reads CAWVEASGTYEQYF. CDR3 in DNA: TGTGCCTGGGTTGAGGCTAGCGGGACTTACGAGCAGTACTTC.

J is TRBJ2-4 and V is TRBV30, with a weak D call TRBD2 (6 bases). The V end was cut by 0 bases, the J end by 4 bases, with 16 bases between. CDR3 size: 16 residues. Germline CDR1 GTSNPN, CDR2 SVGIG (reference sequence). The CDR3 protein is CAWSVPGVSTKNIQYF. DNA for the CDR3: TGTGCCTGGAGTGTACCGGGGGTTAGTACTAAAAACATTCAGTACTTC.

The CDR3: CASSSRTRRDTQYF. In DNA form, the CDR3 reads TGTGCCAGCAGTTCCCGGACACGGAGAGATACGCAGTATTTT. V and J are TRBV28 and TRBJ2-3; tentative D call: TRBD1 (5 bases). V dropped 4 bases and J dropped 5 bases, with 13 bases sitting between them. This CDR3 is 14 amino acids long. CDR1 and CDR2 from the germline V gene are MDHEN and SYDVKM.

The chain joins TRBV13 to TRBJ2-7, with 8 bases lining up with TRBD1. The V gene's germline CDR1 is PRHDT and CDR2 FYEKMQ (reference sequence). The CDR3 is 18 amino acids. The V and J ends lost 5 bases and 3 bases, in that order; junction bases with no gene match: 18. The CDR3 is CASSQEGQERLPGYEQYF. The CDR3 DNA sequence: TGTGCCAGCAGCCAAGAGGGACAGGAGAGGCTTCCGGGCTACGAGCAGTACTTC.

The chain joins TRBV30 to TRBJ2-2; no clear D gene. The CDR3 consists of 14 residues. V lost 1 base to trimming and J lost 1 base, with 7 bases between them. In germline, CDR1 is GTSNPN, CDR2 SVGIG (reference sequence). The CDR3 DNA sequence: TGTGCCTGGAGTGGGATGCGGAACACCGGGGAGCTGTTTTTT. Translation: CAWSGMRNTGELFF. Together with reference TRBV30 and TRBJ2-2, the CDR3 gives the full variable domain: SQTIHQWPATLVQPVGSPLSLECTVEGTSNPNLYWYRQAAGRGLQLLFYSVGIGQISSEVPQNLSASRPQDRQFILSSKKLLLSDSGFYLCAWSGMRNTGELFFGEGSRLTVL.

This sequence joins TRBV6-5 and TRBJ2-3; TRBD2 aligns across 7 bases. The V segment lost 11 bases and the J segment 6 bases; nucleotides outside the gene matches: 5. Germline CDR1 MNHEY, CDR2 SVGAGI. This CDR3 comprises 11 residues. CDR3 sequence (DNA): TGTGCCGGGGGGGTTGGGGATACGCAGTATTTT. Translated, it gives CAGGVGDTQYF.

This clone has more than one count but fewer than ten. The chain couples TRBV10-1 to TRBJ1-5; TRBD1 matches at 7 bases. From germline, CDR1 is WNHNN and CDR2 SYGVQD (reference sequence). This CDR3 has 19 residues. The J segment lost 0 bases and the V segment lost 2 bases, leaving 13 bases of the junction unmatched. The CDR3 loop is CASSEPRDSNNFSNQPQHF. The CDR3 nucleotides are TGCGCCAGCAGTGAGCCCCGGGACAGCAATAACTTTAGCAATCAGCCCCAGCATTTT.

The CDR3 coding sequence is TGCGCCAGCAGCTTGTGGTCACCGCGGGACTACAATGAGCAGTTCTTC. Its protein product is CASSLWSPRDYNEQFF. The rearrangement links TRBV5-1 to TRBJ2-1, with D maybe TRBD2 (6 bases). CDR1 and CDR2 from the germline V gene are SGHRS and YFSETQ. Trimming took 1 base from V and 3 from J, leaving 14 bases between them. The CDR3 extends over 16 amino acids.

The rearrangement links TRBV13 to TRBJ2-7; 8 bases are shared with TRBD2. This CDR3 has 16 amino acids. With 5 bases clipped from V and 2 bases from J, the junction kept 11 bases outside the gene matches. Germline V lookup: CDR1 PRHDT, CDR2 FYEKMQ (reference sequence). CDR3 protein: CASSTGPAGATYEQYF. The CDR3 DNA sequence: TGTGCCAGCAGCACAGGGCCAGCGGGAGCGACCTACGAGCAGTACTTC.

This rearrangement joins TRBV25-1 to TRBJ2-7; 9 bases agree with TRBD1. The J segment lost 3 bases and the V segment lost 3 bases, leaving 6 bases of the junction unmatched. Germline CDR1 MGHDK, CDR2 SYGVNS. The CDR3 sequence is 15 residues long. The CDR3 sequence: CASSDRDRALYEQYF. CDR3 coding DNA: TGTGCCAGCAGTGACCGGGACAGGGCCCTCTACGAGCAGTACTTC.

The V and J genes are TRBV4-3 and TRBJ1-2; 9 nucleotides match TRBD1. With 0 bases clipped from V and 5 bases from J, the junction kept 7 bases outside the gene matches. Germline lookup yields CDR1 LGHNA and CDR2 YSLEER. The CDR3 runs 16 residues. CDR3 DNA: TGCGCCAGCAGCCAAGACTCAGGACAGGGGATTTATGGCTACACCTTC. Translated: CASSQDSGQGIYGYTF.

The chain links TRBV27 to TRBJ2-3, with D maybe TRBD1 (5 bases). The germline V gene has CDR1 MNHEY and CDR2 SMNVEV (reference sequence). V lost 5 bases and J 2 bases, leaving 23 bases between the germline ends. The CDR3 is 18 residues long. CDR3 in amino acids: CASSPLPGYAMNTDTQYF. In DNA form, the CDR3 reads TGTGCCAGCAGTCCTCTGCCAGGGTACGCGATGAACACAGATACGCAGTATTTT.

The chain links TRBV30 to TRBJ1-4, with 12 nucleotides matching TRBD1. The CDR3 runs 15 residues. Per the germline V gene, CDR1 is GTSNPN and CDR2 is SVGIG (reference sequence). The V gene end was trimmed by 8 bases and the J gene end by 8 bases; junction bases not matched to a gene: 12. The CDR3 protein is CAAQGTGGVGEKLFF. The CDR3 region has the DNA TGTGCCGCCCAAGGGACAGGGGGCGTAGGAGAAAAACTGTTTTTT.

The V and J genes are TRBV6-1 and TRBJ1-1; D is ambiguous. The germline V and J ends were trimmed by 3 bases and 1 base, with 18 bases remaining between them. Germline V CDR1 and CDR2: MNHNS, SASEGT. This CDR3 comprises 17 residues. The CDR3 coding sequence is TGTGCCAGCAGTGACCCACCTTTGAGGGTGAGGAACACTGAAGCTTTCTTT. Protein: CASSDPPLRVRNTEAFF.

This chain links TRBV28 with TRBJ1-5, with D unclear. CDR1 is MDHEN and CDR2 is SYDVKM in the germline V gene. This CDR3 is 15 amino acids long. With 3 bases removed from V and 0 bases from J, the gap between germline ends came to 9 bases. CDR3 sequence: CASSFPDTSNQPQHF. For the CDR3, the DNA is TGTGCCAGCAGTTTCCCCGACACTAGCAATCAGCCCCAGCATTTT.

The rearrangement links TRBV30 to TRBJ2-7; tentative D call: TRBD1 (5 bases). In germline, CDR1 is GTSNPN, CDR2 SVGIG (reference sequence). CDR3 size: 11 residues. The germline V and J ends were trimmed by 2 bases and 9 bases, with 11 bases remaining between them. CDR3 loop: CAWSHGQVQYF. The CDR3 DNA is TGTGCCTGGAGTCATGGACAAGTGCAGTACTTC.

The table lists this clone with a count of one. This chain's CDR3 is CASSSLGGFFHEQYF. CDR3 bases: TGTGCCAGCAGTTCTCTAGGGGGATTTTTCCACGAGCAGTACTTC. The J gene is TRBJ2-7, the V gene TRBV27; tentatively, D is TRBD1 (6 bases). V was shortened by 4 bases and J by 5 bases, with 18 bases between the two germline ends. The CDR3 contains 15 residues. Germline CDR1 and CDR2: MNHEY and SMNVEV (reference sequence).

This clone was counted a few times. The rearrangement joins TRBV13 to TRBJ2-7; 7 bases are shared with TRBD2. V gave up 5 bases and J gave up 4 bases; unmatched junction bases: 11. CDR3 length equals 15 residues. In germline, CDR1 is PRHDT, CDR2 FYEKMQ (reference sequence). CDR3 sequence reads: CASSPRGSGLYEQYF. The CDR3 DNA is TGTGCCAGCAGCCCCCGGGGTAGCGGGCTATACGAGCAGTACTTC.

The rearrangement links TRBV30 to TRBJ2-3, with TRBD2 as a possible D gene (6 bases). Germline V gives CDR1 GTSNPN, CDR2 SVGIG (reference sequence). The germline V and J ends were trimmed by 4 bases and 11 bases, with 13 bases remaining between them. The CDR3 is made up of 11 amino acids. The CDR3 here is CAWNPGGGQYF. CDR3 bases: TGTGCCTGGAACCCCGGGGGAGGGCAGTATTTT.

This clone was observed a few times. This chain's CDR3 is CASTSLAGGSYNEQFF. The CDR3 bases are TGTGCCAGCACCTCCCTAGCGGGGGGCTCCTACAATGAGCAGTTCTTC. The chain recombines TRBV5-4 with TRBJ2-1, with 11 bases that match TRBD2. V trimming: 6 bases; J trimming: 0 bases; junction bases outside the gene matches: 5. CDR3 length: 16 amino acids. CDR1 SGHNT and CDR2 YYREEE come from the germline V gene (reference sequence).

The chain is built from TRBV5-4 and TRBJ1-2; 8 nucleotides align to TRBD1. Losses at the gene ends were 0 bases for V and 2 bases for J; bases not matched to a gene: 3. The CDR3 has 15 residues. Germline lookup yields CDR1 SGHNT and CDR2 YYREEE (reference sequence). The CDR3 sequence is CASSLVGTGNYGYTF. CDR3 nucleotides: TGTGCCAGCAGCTTGGTAGGGACAGGAAACTATGGCTACACCTTC.

This rearrangement joins TRBV28 to TRBJ1-4, with TRBD1 identical over 9 bases. With 5 bases clipped from V and 4 bases from J, the junction kept 5 bases outside the gene matches. There are 15 residues in the CDR3. Germline CDR1 and CDR2: MDHEN and SYDVKM. The CDR3 DNA reads as TGTGCCAGCAGTCCCGACAGGGGGTTTAATGAAAAACTGTTTTTT. Encoded protein: CASSPDRGFNEKLFF.

This CDR3 reads CASSSPTGGKSNQPQHF. CDR3 DNA sequence: TGTGCCAGCAGCAGCCCCACGGGAGGGAAGAGCAATCAGCCCCAGCATTTT. V usage is TRBV28 and J usage is TRBJ1-5; no firm D call. Germline assignment: CDR1 MDHEN and CDR2 SYDVKM. The V gene lost 6 bases and the J gene lost 1 base, with 19 bases spanning the gap. The CDR3 runs 17 residues.